This T cell receptor beta chain comes out of a study of identical twins. The germline V gene encodes CDR1 SGHAT and CDR2 FQNNGV. With 5 bases clipped from V and 8 bases from J, the junction kept 5 bases outside the gene matches. CDR3 length: 13 amino acids. MiXCR, run by TCRdb on the 5' RACE reads, gives a single entry per CDR3 protein. This sample carries 500,000 or so distinct CDR3 sequences, approximately 15% of them seen once, and the ten largest clones take over 0.5%. The sample also formed part of further work on yellow fever vaccine responses in identical twins.

This sequence was found in a woman under 30 in good health. V and J are TRBV11-2 and TRBJ1-1; 10 bases are a match to TRBD1. What was sequenced was CD4+ T cells sorted from blood. The CDR3 nucleotides are TGTGCCAGCAGCCCAGACAGGGGGCAAGAAGCTTTCTTT. Translated: CASSPDRGQEAFF.